This entry lists 26 T cell receptor beta chains sequenced from one sample in a study of radiotherapy plus CTLA-4 blockade in lung cancer. Using immunoSEQ multiplex PCR, the repertoire was profiled, and TCRdb retains in-frame clones only, with some absent. Among about 59,000 clones listed, approximately 68% were seen once. Sequencing used peripheral blood, obtained from a patient treated with radiotherapy plus ipilimumab. Every receptor here comes from a human donor with non-small cell lung cancer whose response to radiotherapy plus ipilimumab could not be evaluated.

The rearrangement joins TRBV12-5 to TRBJ1-2, with 8 bases that match TRBD1. CDR3 length: 13 residues. Germline loops: CDR1 LGHNT, CDR2 FRNRAP. Unmatched junction bases numbered 3, after V lost 2 bases and J lost 7 bases. The CDR3 nucleotides read TGTGCTAGTGGTTTGTCAGGGGGCGGTGGCTACACCTTC. Amino acid sequence: CASGLSGGGGYTF.

A note on this clone: Other DNA variants within this sample encode the same CDR3. The chain recombines TRBV10-3 with TRBJ2-5, with D possibly TRBD2 on 7 matching bases. Trimming pared 10 bases from V and 4 bases from J, leaving 19 bases between. The length of the CDR3 is 14 residues. The germline V gene encodes CDR1 ENHRY and CDR2 SYGVKD. The CDR3 loop reads CAKKGLGGRETQYF. The CDR3 nucleotides are TGTGCCAAGAAGGGACTGGGGGGGCGAGAGACCCAGTACTTC.

The J gene is TRBJ2-6, the V gene TRBV14; D may be TRBD1 (6 bases). The V end was cut by 4 bases, the J end by 2 bases, with 9 bases between. The CDR3 consists of 15 residues. From germline, CDR1 is SGHDN and CDR2 FVKESK. CDR3 bases: TGTGCCAGCAGCCTTTACAGGGCTGGGGCCAACGTCCTGACTTTC. Amino acid sequence: CASSLYRAGANVLTF. The variable domain in full, with the rest retrieved from reference TRBV14 and TRBJ2-6, is EAGVTQFPSHSVIEKGQTVTLRCDPISGHDNLYWYRRVMGKEIKFLLHFVKESKQDESGMPNNRFLAERTGGTYSTLKVQPAELEDSGVYFCASSLYRAGANVLTFGAGSRLTVL.

The table lists this clone with a count of one. The chain links TRBV7-3 to TRBJ2-2; perhaps TRBD2 as D (5 bases). The CDR3 is 13 residues long. Trimming left V 6 bases short and J 7 bases short, with 12 bases between. Germline V gene sequence: CDR1 SGHTA, CDR2 FQGTGA. The CDR3 sequence: CASRFEGVGELFF. DNA of the CDR3: TGTGCCAGCAGGTTCGAGGGAGTCGGGGAGCTGTTTTTT.

This chain joins TRBV30 and TRBJ2-7; 12 bases agree with TRBD2. Germline CDR1 reads GTSNPN; CDR2 reads SVGIG (reference sequence). Trimming took 5 bases from V and 4 from J; bases not matched to a gene: 3. CDR3 length: 13 residues. The CDR3 DNA follows: TGTGCCTGGTGGACTAGCGGGAAATACGAGCAGTACTTC. It specifies CAWWTSGKYEQYF.

This clone was seen once. This rearrangement joins TRBV28 to TRBJ1-1; TRBD1 aligns across 9 bases. Losses at the gene ends were 2 bases for V and 6 bases for J; bases not matched to a gene: 7. The CDR3 contains 15 residues. Looked up from germline, CDR1 is MDHEN and CDR2 is SYDVKM. The CDR3 coding sequence is TGTGCCAGCAGTTTAGCCCCCGGGACAGGGCCTGAAGCTTTCTTT. This sequence encodes CASSLAPGTGPEAFF.

V usage is TRBV13 and J usage is TRBJ2-7; possibly TRBD1 for D (5 bases). With 4 bases removed from V and 2 bases from J, the gap between germline ends came to 6 bases. There are 12 residues in the CDR3. Germline-derived CDR1 and CDR2 are PRHDT and FYEKMQ (reference sequence). CDR3 nucleotides: TGTGCCAGCAGCTCACAGGCCTACGAGCAGTACTTC. Its protein is CASSSQAYEQYF.

The chain employs TRBV27 and TRBJ1-1; 8 nucleotides agree with TRBD1. The V gene end was trimmed by 5 bases and the J gene end by 0 bases; junction bases not matched to a gene: 8. Germline CDR1 reads MNHEY; CDR2 reads SMNVEV (reference sequence). This CDR3 comprises 16 residues. The DNA of the CDR3 is TGTGCCAGCAGTCCGGACAGGGTTACCTTGAACACTGAAGCTTTCTTT. Translating it yields CASSPDRVTLNTEAFF.

In its sample, this clone ranks as medium-sized. The J gene is TRBJ1-5, the V gene TRBV19, with a possible D match to TRBD1 (5 bases). The V gene lost 3 bases and the J gene lost 0 bases, with 9 bases spanning the gap. From germline, CDR1 is LNHDA and CDR2 SQIVND (reference sequence). The CDR3 extends over 15 amino acids. The CDR3 protein is CASSISGLSNQPQHF. CDR3 DNA sequence: TGTGCCAGTAGTATCTCGGGACTTAGCAATCAGCCCCAGCATTTT.

The chain links TRBV19 to TRBJ2-1; 10 bases match TRBD1. J lost 2 bases, V lost 5 bases, and 6 bases had no gene match. Germline CDR1 LNHDA, CDR2 SQIVND (reference sequence). This CDR3 spans 16 amino acids. The CDR3 sequence is CASSGLTGGAYNEQFF. In DNA, the CDR3 is TGTGCCAGTAGTGGGTTGACAGGGGGCGCCTACAATGAGCAGTTCTTC.

This clone turned up a few times. The chain employs TRBV28 and TRBJ2-7, with no clear D. V lost 1 base and J lost 3, with 10 bases in between. The CDR3 has 14 amino acids. Looked up from germline, CDR1 is MDHEN and CDR2 is SYDVKM. The CDR3 DNA follows: TGTGCCAGCAGTTTATCTGTCGTCGGCTACGAGCAGTACTTC. Its translation: CASSLSVVGYEQYF.

V and J are TRBV6-1 and TRBJ2-7; 11 bases align to TRBD2. There are 15 residues in the CDR3. V trimming: 8 bases; J trimming: 0 bases; junction bases outside the gene matches: 6. The V gene's germline CDR1 is MNHNS and CDR2 SASEGT. CDR3 bases: TGTGCCAGCGCCAAACTAGCGGGGGACTCCTACGAGCAGTACTTC. It codes for CASAKLAGDSYEQYF.

CDR3 amino acids: CASMGGAYNEQFF. The CDR3 nucleotides read TGCGCCAGCATGGGGGGGGCGTACAATGAGCAGTTCTTC. This chain connects TRBV5-1 to TRBJ2-1; a weak D match, TRBD2 (7 bases). Germline V gives CDR1 SGHRS, CDR2 YFSETQ. Trimming stripped 6 bases from V and 4 bases from J, with 11 bases between. The CDR3 has 13 residues.

V and J are TRBV7-9 and TRBJ2-5; D is possibly TRBD2 (5 bases). The CDR3 is made up of 13 amino acids. Germline CDR1 and CDR2: SEHNR and FQNEAQ (reference sequence). With 3 bases removed from V and 5 bases from J, the gap between germline ends came to 10 bases. The CDR3: CASSLRATETQYF. The CDR3 DNA sequence: TGTGCCAGCAGCTTGCGGGCAACGGAGACCCAGTACTTC.

The V call is TRBV11-3, the J call TRBJ1-1, with D maybe TRBD1 (6 bases). The CDR3 is made up of 15 amino acids. Germline V gives CDR1 SGHNT, CDR2 YENEEA. V was cut by 5 bases and J by 4 bases, with 17 bases left in between. This chain's CDR3 is CASSPRQEWATEAFF. The CDR3, as DNA: TGTGCCAGCAGCCCCCGACAGGAGTGGGCCACTGAAGCTTTCTTT.

The chain carries TRBV30 and TRBJ2-1, with 7 positions matching TRBD2. Trimming cost V 0 bases and J 4 bases; bases outside gene matches: 9. In germline, CDR1 is GTSNPN, CDR2 SVGIG (reference sequence). The CDR3 runs to 16 residues. CDR3 in DNA: TGTGCCTGGAGTGTCGGGGGTAGCGGGTTTTACAATGAGCAGTTCTTC. This codes for CAWSVGGSGFYNEQFF.

The chain combines TRBV11-3 with TRBJ2-2; 7 nucleotides line up with TRBD1. This CDR3 region has 17 residues. Germline V gene sequence: CDR1 SGHNT, CDR2 YENEEA. The junction had 9 bases not matched to a gene; V was cut back by 5 bases and J by 0 bases. The CDR3 sequence is CASSANSGQSNTGELFF. The DNA for the CDR3 is TGTGCCAGCAGCGCCAATTCGGGACAGTCGAACACCGGGGAGCTGTTTTTT.

This chain joins TRBV19 and TRBJ1-5; TRBD1 might be the D (5 bases). In germline, CDR1 is LNHDA, CDR2 SQIVND (reference sequence). The CDR3 length is 13 residues. Trimming left V 4 bases short and J 7 bases short, with 11 bases between. CDR3 nucleotide sequence: TGTGCCAGTAGTACGGGGCGGGAACAGCCCCAGCATTTT. As protein: CASSTGREQPQHF.

This chain joins TRBV19 and TRBJ1-2, with D possibly being TRBD1 (5 bases). Germline CDR1 reads LNHDA; CDR2 reads SQIVND (reference sequence). The CDR3 runs 14 residues. Trimming removed 3 bases from V and 5 bases from J, with 13 bases in between. The CDR3 here is CASSIIGGSYGYTF. Written as DNA, the CDR3 is TGTGCCAGTAGTATTATCGGGGGAAGTTATGGCTACACCTTC.

This chain joins TRBV13 and TRBJ1-4; 9 bases are a match to TRBD1. V lost 5 bases and J lost 3; bases outside the gene matches: 10. The CDR3 has 17 residues. CDR1 is PRHDT and CDR2 is FYEKMQ in the germline V gene (reference sequence). CDR3 sequence reads: CASSPGQGRSSNEKLFF. In nucleotides, the CDR3 is TGTGCCAGCAGCCCCGGACAGGGGAGATCCTCTAATGAAAAACTGTTTTTT.

The chain uses TRBV6-6 and TRBJ2-5; D remains ambiguous. Germline V gene sequence: CDR1 MNHNY, CDR2 SVGAGI (reference sequence). The CDR3 length is 14 residues. V lost 4 bases to trimming and J lost 1 base, with 10 bases between them. The CDR3 DNA is TGTGCCAGCAGTTCGGTTATCTCCCAAGAGACCCAGTACTTC. It encodes CASSSVISQETQYF.

The CDR3 region is CASSPAGGANEQYF. The CDR3 nucleotides read TGTGCCAGCAGCCCGGCGGGGGGGGCCAACGAGCAGTACTTC. The chain combines TRBV7-3 with TRBJ2-7, with TRBD2 matching 9 bases. This CDR3 region has 14 residues. Germline V gene lookup returns CDR1 SGHTA and CDR2 FQGTGA. V shed 5 bases, J shed 5 bases, and the junction held 7 bases outside the gene matches.

The chain uses TRBV6-1 and TRBJ2-2; no clear D gene. This CDR3 spans 10 amino acids. V lost 7 bases and J 7 bases, leaving 4 bases between the germline ends. CDR1 and CDR2 (germline): MNHNS, SASEGT. CDR3 coding DNA: TGTGCCAGCACCAGCGGGGAGCTGTTTTTT. Amino acids: CASTSGELFF.

This clone was recorded only once. The gene calls are TRBV2 and TRBJ1-1; the D is unclear. Germline V lookup: CDR1 SNHLY, CDR2 FYNNEI. Trimming pared 11 bases from V and 6 bases from J, leaving 16 bases between. This CDR3 comprises 12 residues. The CDR3 sequence is CAVRENGPEAFF. CDR3 in DNA: TGTGCCGTTAGGGAGAACGGTCCTGAAGCTTTCTTT.

The rearrangement joins TRBV5-6 to TRBJ1-2; D is undetermined. Germline CDR1 and CDR2: SGHDT and YYEEEE. The CDR3 is 14 amino acids. V shed 0 bases and J shed 3 bases, with 9 bases lying between them. The CDR3 DNA is TGTGCCAGCAGCTTGGGAGGGTACTACTATGGCTACACCTTC. As protein: CASSLGGYYYGYTF.

This clone showed up just a few times. The chain has TRBV27 and TRBJ2-5; TRBD2 matches 10 bases. V lost 7 bases, J lost 4 bases, and 24 bases stayed unmatched. From germline, CDR1 is MNHEY and CDR2 SMNVEV (reference sequence). The CDR3 is 20 amino acids. The CDR3 loop reads CASTRRVGASGRQGRETQYF. The CDR3 region has the DNA TGTGCCAGCACCAGACGGGTAGGGGCTAGCGGGAGACAAGGGCGAGAGACCCAGTACTTC.